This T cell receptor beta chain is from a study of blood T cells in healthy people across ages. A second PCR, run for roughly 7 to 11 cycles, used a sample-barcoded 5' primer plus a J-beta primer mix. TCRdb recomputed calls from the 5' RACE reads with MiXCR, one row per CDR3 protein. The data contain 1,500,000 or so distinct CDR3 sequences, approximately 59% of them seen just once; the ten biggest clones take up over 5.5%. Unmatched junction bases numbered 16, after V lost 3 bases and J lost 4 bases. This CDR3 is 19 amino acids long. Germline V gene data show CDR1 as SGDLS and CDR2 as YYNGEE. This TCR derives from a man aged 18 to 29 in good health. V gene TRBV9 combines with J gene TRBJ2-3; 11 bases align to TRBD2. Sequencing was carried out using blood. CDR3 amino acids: CASSALRLAGGSSADTQYF. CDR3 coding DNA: TGTGCCAGCAGCGCGCTGAGGCTAGCGGGGGGTTCTAGCGCAGATACGCAGTATTTT.